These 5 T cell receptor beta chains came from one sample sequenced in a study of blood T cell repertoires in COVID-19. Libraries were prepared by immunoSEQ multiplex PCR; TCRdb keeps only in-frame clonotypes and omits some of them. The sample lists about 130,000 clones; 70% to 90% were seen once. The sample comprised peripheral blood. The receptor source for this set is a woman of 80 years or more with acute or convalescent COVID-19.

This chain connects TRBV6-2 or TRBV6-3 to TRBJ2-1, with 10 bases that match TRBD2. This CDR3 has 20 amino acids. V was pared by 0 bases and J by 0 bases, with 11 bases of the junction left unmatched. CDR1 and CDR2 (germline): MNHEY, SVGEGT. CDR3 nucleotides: TGTGCCAGCAGTTACTCGGTGTCACTAGCGGGGTCCAGCTCCTACAATGAGCAGTTCTTC. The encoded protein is CASSYSVSLAGSSSYNEQFF.

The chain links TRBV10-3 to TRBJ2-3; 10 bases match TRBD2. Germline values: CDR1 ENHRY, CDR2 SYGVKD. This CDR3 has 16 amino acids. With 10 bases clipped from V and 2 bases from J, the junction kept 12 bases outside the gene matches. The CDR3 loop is CATQGASGGTTDTQYF. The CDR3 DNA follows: TGTGCCACCCAGGGGGCTAGCGGGGGAACCACAGATACGCAGTATTTT.

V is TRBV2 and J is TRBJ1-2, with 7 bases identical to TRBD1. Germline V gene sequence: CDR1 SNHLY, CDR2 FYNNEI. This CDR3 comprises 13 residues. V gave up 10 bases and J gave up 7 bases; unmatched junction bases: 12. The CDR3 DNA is TGTGCCACCGTTGGACAGGCCGTAAGTGGCTACACCTTC. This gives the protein CATVGQAVSGYTF.

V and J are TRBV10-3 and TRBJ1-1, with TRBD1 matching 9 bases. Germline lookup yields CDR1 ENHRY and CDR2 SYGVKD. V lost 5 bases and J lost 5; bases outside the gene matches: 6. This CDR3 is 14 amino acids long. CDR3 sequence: CAISTTGGVTEAFF. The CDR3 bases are TGTGCCATCAGTACGACAGGGGGAGTGACTGAAGCTTTCTTT.

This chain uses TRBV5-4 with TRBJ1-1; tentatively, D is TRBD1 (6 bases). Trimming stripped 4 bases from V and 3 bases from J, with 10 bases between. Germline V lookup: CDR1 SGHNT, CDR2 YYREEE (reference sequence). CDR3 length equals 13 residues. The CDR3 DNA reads TGTGCCAGCAGCACCGACAGGTACACTGAAGCTTTCTTT. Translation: CASSTDRYTEAFF.